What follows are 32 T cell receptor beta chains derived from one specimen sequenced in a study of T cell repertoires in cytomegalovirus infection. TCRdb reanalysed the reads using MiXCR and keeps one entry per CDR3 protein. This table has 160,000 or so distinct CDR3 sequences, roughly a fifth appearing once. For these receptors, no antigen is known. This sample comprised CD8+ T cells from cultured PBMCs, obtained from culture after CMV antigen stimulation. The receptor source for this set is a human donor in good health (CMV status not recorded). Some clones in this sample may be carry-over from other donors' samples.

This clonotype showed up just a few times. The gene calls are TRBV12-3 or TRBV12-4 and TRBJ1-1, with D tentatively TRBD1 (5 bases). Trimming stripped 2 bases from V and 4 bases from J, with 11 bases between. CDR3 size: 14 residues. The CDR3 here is CASSLWAGTTEAFF. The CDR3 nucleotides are TGTGCCAGCAGTTTATGGGCAGGGACCACTGAAGCTTTCTTT.

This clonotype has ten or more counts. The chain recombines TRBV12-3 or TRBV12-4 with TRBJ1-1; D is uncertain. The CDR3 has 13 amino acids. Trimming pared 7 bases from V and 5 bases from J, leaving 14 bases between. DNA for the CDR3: TGTGCCAGCACCCAAAACAGCCCAACTGAAGCTTTCTTT. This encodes CASTQNSPTEAFF.

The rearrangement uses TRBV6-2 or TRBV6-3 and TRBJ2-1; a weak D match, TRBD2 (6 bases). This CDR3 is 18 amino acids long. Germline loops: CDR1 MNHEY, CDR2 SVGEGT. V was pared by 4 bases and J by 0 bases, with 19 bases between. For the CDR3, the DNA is TGTGCCAGCAGTTTACTTTCTCTAGCGCGATACTCCTACAATGAGCAGTTCTTC. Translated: CASSLLSLARYSYNEQFF.

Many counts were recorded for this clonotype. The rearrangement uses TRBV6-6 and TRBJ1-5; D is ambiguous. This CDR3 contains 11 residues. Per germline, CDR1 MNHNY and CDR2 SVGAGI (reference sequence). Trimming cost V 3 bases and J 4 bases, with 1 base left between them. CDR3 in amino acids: CASSYNQPQHF. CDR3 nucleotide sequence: TGTGCCAGCAGTTATAATCAGCCCCAGCATTTT.

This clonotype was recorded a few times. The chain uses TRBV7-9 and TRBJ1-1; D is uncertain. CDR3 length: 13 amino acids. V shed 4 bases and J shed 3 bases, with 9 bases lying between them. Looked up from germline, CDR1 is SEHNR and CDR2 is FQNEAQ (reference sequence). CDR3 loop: CASSSVYYTEAFF. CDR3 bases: TGTGCCAGCAGCTCGGTTTATTACACTGAAGCTTTCTTT.

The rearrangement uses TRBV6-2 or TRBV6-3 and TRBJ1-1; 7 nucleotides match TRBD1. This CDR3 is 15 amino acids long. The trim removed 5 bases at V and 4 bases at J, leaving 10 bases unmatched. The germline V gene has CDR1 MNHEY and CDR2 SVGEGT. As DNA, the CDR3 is TGTGCCAGCAGTCTCGAGACAGGGATGGGCACTGAAGCTTTCTTT. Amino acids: CASSLETGMGTEAFF.

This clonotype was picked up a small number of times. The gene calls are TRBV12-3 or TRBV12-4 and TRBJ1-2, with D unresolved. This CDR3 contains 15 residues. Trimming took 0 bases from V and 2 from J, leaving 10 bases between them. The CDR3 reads CASSLAGSLNYGYTF. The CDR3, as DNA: TGTGCCAGCAGTTTAGCAGGCAGCTTGAACTATGGCTACACCTTC.

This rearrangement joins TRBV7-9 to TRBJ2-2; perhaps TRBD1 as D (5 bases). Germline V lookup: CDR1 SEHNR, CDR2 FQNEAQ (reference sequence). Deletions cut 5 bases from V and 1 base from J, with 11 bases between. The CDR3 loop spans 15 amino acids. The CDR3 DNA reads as TGTGCCAGCAGCACAGGCCTTTGGAACACCGGGGAGCTGTTTTTT. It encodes CASSTGLWNTGELFF.

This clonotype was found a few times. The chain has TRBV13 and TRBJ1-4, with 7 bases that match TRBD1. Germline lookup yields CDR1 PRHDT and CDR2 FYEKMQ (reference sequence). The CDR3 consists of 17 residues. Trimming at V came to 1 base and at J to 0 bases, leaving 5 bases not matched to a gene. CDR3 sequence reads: CASSLANQGATNEKLFF. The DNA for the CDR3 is TGTGCCAGCAGCTTAGCCAATCAGGGGGCAACTAATGAAAAACTGTTTTTT. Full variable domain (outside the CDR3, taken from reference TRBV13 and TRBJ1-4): AAGVIQSPRHLIKEKRETATLKCYPIPRHDTVYWYQQGPGQDPQFLISFYEKMQSDKGSIPDRFSAQQFSDYHSELNMSSLELGDSALYFCASSLANQGATNEKLFFGSGTQLSVL.

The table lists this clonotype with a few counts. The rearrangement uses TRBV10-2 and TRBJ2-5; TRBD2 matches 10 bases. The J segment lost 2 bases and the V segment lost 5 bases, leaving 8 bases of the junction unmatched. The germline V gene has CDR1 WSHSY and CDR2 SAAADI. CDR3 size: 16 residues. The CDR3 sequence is CASSSTSGDKQETQYF. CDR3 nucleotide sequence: TGCGCCAGCAGTTCTACTAGCGGGGACAAACAAGAGACCCAGTACTTC.

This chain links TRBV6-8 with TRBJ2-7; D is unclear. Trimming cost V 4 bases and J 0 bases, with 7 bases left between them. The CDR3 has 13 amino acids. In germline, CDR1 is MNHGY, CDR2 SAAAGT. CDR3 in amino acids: CASSSSSSYEQYF. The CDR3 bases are TGTGCCAGCAGTTCCTCAAGCTCCTACGAGCAGTACTTC.

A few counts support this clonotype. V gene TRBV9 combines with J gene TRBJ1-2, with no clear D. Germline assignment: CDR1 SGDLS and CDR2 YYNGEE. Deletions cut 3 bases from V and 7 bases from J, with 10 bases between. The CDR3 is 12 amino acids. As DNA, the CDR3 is TGTGCCAGCAGCGCAACATCTGGTGGCTACACCTTC. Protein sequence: CASSATSGGYTF.

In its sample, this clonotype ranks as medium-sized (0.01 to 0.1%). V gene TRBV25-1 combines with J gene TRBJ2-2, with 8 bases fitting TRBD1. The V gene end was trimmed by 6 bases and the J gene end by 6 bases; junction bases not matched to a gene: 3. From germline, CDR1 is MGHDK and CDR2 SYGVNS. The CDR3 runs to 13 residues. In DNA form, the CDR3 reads TGTGCCAGCAGGACAGGGGACGCCGGGGAGCTGTTTTTT. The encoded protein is CASRTGDAGELFF.

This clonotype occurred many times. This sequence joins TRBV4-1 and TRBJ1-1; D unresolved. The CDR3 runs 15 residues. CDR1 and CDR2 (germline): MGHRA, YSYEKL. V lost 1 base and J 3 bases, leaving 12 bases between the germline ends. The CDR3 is CASSQGRGLYTEAFF. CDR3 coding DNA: TGCGCCAGCAGCCAAGGAAGAGGGTTATACACTGAAGCTTTCTTT.

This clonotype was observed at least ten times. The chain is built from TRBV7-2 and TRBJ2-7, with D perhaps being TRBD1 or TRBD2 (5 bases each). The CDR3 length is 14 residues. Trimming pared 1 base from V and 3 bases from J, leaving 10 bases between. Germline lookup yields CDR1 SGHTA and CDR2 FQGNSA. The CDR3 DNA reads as TGTGCCAGCAGCTTAGGGGGACGGGTCTACGAGCAGTACTTC. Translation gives CASSLGGRVYEQYF.

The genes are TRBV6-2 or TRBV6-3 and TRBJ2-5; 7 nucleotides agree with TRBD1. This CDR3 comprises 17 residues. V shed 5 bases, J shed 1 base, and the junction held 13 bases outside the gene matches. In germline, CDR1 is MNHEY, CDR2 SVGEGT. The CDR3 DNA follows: TGTGCCAGCAGTCCTCCGGGACAGATAAAACTCCAAGAGACCCAGTACTTC. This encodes CASSPPGQIKLQETQYF.

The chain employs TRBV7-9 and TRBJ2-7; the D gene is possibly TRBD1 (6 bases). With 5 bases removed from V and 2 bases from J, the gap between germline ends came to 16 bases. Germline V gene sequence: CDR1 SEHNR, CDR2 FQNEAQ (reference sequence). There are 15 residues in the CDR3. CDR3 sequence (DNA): TGTGCCAGCAGCCACCCCGGGACACCGACCTACGAGCAGTACTTC. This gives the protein CASSHPGTPTYEQYF.

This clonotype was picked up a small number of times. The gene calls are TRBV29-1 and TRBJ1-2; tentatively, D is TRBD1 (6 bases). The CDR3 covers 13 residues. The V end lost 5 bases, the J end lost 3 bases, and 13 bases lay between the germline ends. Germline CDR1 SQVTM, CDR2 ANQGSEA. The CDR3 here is CSVPGGRYYGYTF. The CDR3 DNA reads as TGCAGCGTTCCTGGGGGGCGCTACTATGGCTACACCTTC.

CDR3 nucleotide sequence: TGTGCCATCAGGAGGGGGGACAGGGGGCAGGAACGCTATGGCTACACCTTC. Its protein product is CAIRRGDRGQERYGYTF. The chain uses TRBV10-3 and TRBJ1-2, with TRBD1 matching over 12 bases. Trimming at V came to 6 bases and at J to 4 bases, leaving 12 bases not matched to a gene. The CDR3 has 17 amino acids. Germline assignment: CDR1 ENHRY and CDR2 SYGVKD.

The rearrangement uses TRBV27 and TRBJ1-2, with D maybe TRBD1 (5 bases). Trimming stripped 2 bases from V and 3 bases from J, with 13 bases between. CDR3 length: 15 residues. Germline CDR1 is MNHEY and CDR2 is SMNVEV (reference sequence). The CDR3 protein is CASSLKGGAHYGYTF. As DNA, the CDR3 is TGTGCCAGCAGTTTAAAGGGAGGGGCCCACTATGGCTACACCTTC.

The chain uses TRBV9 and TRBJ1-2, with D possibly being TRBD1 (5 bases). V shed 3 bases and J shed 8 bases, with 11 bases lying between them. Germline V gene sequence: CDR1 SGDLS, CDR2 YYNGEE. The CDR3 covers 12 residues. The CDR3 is CASSAPTEGYTF. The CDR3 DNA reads TGTGCCAGCAGCGCCCCGACAGAAGGCTACACCTTC.

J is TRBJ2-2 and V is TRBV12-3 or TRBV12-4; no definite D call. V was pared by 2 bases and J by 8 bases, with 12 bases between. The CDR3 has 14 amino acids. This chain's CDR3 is CASSLRAGIGELFF. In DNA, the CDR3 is TGTGCCAGCAGTTTACGGGCTGGTATAGGGGAGCTGTTTTTT.

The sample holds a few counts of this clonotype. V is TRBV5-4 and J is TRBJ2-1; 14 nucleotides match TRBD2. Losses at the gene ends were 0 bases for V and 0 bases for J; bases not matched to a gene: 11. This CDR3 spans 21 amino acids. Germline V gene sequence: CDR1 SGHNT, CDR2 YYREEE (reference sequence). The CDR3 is CASSLVGPGLAGVSSYNEQFF. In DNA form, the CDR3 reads TGTGCCAGCAGCTTGGTAGGCCCGGGACTAGCGGGGGTGTCCTCCTACAATGAGCAGTTCTTC. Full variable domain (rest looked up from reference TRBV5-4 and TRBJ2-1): ETGVTQSPTHLIKTRGQQVTLRCSSQSGHNTVSWYQQALGQGPQFIFQYYREEENGRGNFPPRFSGLQFPNYSSELNVNALELDDSALYLCASSLVGPGLAGVSSYNEQFFGPGTRLTVL.

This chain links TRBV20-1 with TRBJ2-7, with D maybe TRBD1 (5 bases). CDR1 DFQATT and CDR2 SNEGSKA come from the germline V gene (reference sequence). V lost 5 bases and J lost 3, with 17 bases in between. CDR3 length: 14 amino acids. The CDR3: CSAHQGSLDYEQYF. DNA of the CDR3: TGCAGTGCTCACCAGGGTTCCCTTGACTACGAGCAGTACTTC.

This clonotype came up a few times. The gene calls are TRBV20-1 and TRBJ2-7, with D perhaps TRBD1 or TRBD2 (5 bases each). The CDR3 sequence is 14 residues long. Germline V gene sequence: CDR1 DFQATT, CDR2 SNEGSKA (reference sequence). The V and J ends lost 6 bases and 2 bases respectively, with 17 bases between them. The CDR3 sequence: CSATDPVGAYEQYF. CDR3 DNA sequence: TGCAGTGCCACAGACCCCGTGGGGGCCTACGAGCAGTACTTC.

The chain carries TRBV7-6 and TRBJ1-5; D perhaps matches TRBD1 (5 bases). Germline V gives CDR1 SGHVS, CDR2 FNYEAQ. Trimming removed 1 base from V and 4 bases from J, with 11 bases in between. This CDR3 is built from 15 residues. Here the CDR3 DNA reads TGTGCCAGCAGCTTAGACCCTGGGACTAATCAGCCCCAGCATTTT. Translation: CASSLDPGTNQPQHF.

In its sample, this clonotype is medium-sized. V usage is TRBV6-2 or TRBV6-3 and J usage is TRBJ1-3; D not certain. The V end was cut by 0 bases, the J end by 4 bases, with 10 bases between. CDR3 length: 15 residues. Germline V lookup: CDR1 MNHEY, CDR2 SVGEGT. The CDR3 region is CASSYSETSGNTIYF. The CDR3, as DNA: TGTGCCAGCAGTTACTCGGAGACGAGCGGAAACACCATATATTTT.

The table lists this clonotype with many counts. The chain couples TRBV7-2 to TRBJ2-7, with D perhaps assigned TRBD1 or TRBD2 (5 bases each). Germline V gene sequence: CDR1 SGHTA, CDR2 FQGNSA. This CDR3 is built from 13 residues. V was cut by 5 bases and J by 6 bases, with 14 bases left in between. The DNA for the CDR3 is TGTGCCAGCAGCGAGGGGCTAGCATCCGAGCAGTACTTC. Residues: CASSEGLASEQYF.

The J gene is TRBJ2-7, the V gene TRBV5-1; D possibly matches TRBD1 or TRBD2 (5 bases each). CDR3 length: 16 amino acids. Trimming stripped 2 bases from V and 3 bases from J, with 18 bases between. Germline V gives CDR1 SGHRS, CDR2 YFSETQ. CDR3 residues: CASSFYSGTSSYEQYF. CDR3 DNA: TGCGCCAGCAGCTTCTATTCGGGGACGTCTAGCTACGAGCAGTACTTC.

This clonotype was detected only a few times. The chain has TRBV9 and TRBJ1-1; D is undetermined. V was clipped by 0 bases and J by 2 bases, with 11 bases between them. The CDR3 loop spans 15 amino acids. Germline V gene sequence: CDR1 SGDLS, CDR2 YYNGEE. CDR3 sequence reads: CASSVESGDNTEAFF. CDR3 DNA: TGTGCCAGCAGCGTAGAGTCCGGGGATAACACTGAAGCTTTCTTT. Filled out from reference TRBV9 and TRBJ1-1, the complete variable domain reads DSGVTQTPKHLITATGQRVTLRCSPRSGDLSVYWYQQSLDQGLQFLIQYYNGEERAKGNILERFSAQQFPDLHSELNLSSLELGDSALYFCASSVESGDNTEAFFGQGTRLTVV.

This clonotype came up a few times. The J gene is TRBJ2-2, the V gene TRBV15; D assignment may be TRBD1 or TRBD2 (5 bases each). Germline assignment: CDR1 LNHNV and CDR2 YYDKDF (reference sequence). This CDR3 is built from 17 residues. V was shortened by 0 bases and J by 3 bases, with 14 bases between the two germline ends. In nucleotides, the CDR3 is TGTGCCACCAGCAGAGATCGAAAGGGGAGAGACACCGGGGAGCTGTTTTTT. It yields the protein CATSRDRKGRDTGELFF.

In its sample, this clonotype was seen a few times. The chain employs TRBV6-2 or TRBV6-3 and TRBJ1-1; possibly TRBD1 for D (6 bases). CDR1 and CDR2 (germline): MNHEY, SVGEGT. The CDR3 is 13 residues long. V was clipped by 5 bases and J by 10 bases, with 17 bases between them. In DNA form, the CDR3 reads TGTGCCAGCAGTACACCGGGCCTCAGGGGAGCTTTCTTT. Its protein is CASSTPGLRGAFF.